The TCR beta chain under discussion was sequenced for a study of high-grade serous ovarian cancer treatment subgroups. Details on this clone: Its specificity is unknown.

Sequencing used immunoSEQ multiplex PCR; TCRdb keeps in-frame clones, though not all of them. The sample contains about 11,000 clones, around 83% of which appear only once. Whole-study results and caveats: Only CDR3 was analyzed; CDR1 and CDR2 were not. These tumor repertoires lack spatial information from bulk sequencing. Same-patient tumor repertoires overlapped at about 0.11 to 0.85; different patients barely overlapped.

Germline lookup yields CDR1 LNHDA and CDR2 SQIVND (reference sequence). The V end lost 2 bases, the J end lost 8 bases, and 8 bases lay between the germline ends. This CDR3 has 12 residues. Tumor tissue was taken before any definitive surgery or chemotherapy was given. The clonotype was recovered from a human donor with high-grade serous ovarian cancer. The sequencing input was tumor tissue. The chain recombines TRBV19 with TRBJ2-3, with a weak D call TRBD1 (5 bases). The CDR3 here is CASSIPQGTQYF. The CDR3 coding sequence is TGTGCCAGTAGTATACCTCAGGGTACGCAGTATTTT.